Below are 7 T cell receptor beta chains sequenced from a single sample in a study of T cells in Graves' hyperthyroidism and ophthalmopathy. RNA transcripts gave rise to amplified TCR beta CDR3 regions. First-round RT-PCR targeting the TCR CDR3 was performed with the HTBI primer set. TCRdb used MiXCR to reprocess the multiplex PCR reads, holding one entry per CDR3 protein. This table has hundreds of thousands of distinct CDR3 sequences, 16% appearing once. The sample taken for sequencing was blood. Receptor source: a woman aged 18-29 years with Graves' hyperthyroidism.

The chain is built from TRBV9 and TRBJ2-3; maybe TRBD2 (6 bases). This CDR3 region has 17 residues. Germline V gene data show CDR1 as SGDLS and CDR2 as YYNGEE. The germline V and J ends were trimmed by 0 bases and 0 bases, with 14 bases remaining between them. The CDR3 sequence is CASSVEFGGASTDTQYF. CDR3 sequence (DNA): TGTGCCAGCAGCGTAGAATTCGGGGGAGCTAGCACAGATACGCAGTATTTT. Drawing the rest from reference TRBV9 and TRBJ2-3, the complete variable domain is DSGVTQTPKHLITATGQRVTLRCSPRSGDLSVYWYQQSLDQGLQFLIQYYNGEERAKGNILERFSAQQFPDLHSELNLSSLELGDSALYFCASSVEFGGASTDTQYFGPGTRLTVL.

This clonotype has a count of ten or more. V gene TRBV28 combines with J gene TRBJ2-7; D not certain. This CDR3 comprises 12 residues. The V end was cut by 6 bases, the J end by 2 bases, with 8 bases between. Germline-derived CDR1 and CDR2 are MDHEN and SYDVKM. The CDR3 here is CASRETPYEQYF. CDR3 nucleotides: TGTGCCAGCAGGGAAACACCCTACGAGCAGTACTTC.

This clonotype was counted at least ten times. V and J are TRBV2 and TRBJ1-4, with 9 bases identical to TRBD1. The CDR3 has 15 amino acids. The junction had 12 bases not matched to a gene; V was cut back by 8 bases and J by 8 bases. CDR1 SNHLY and CDR2 FYNNEI come from the germline V gene. CDR3 bases: TGTGCCAGCTACCCGGGACAGGGAAGAGAAGAAAAACTGTTTTTT. This encodes CASYPGQGREEKLFF.

The chain employs TRBV20-1 and TRBJ2-5; 11 bases are shared with TRBD2. This CDR3 is 14 amino acids long. The V gene end was trimmed by 2 bases and the J gene end by 5 bases; junction bases not matched to a gene: 4. The germline V gene encodes CDR1 DFQATT and CDR2 SNEGSKA (reference sequence). The CDR3 DNA reads TGCAGTGCTAGACCTAGCGGGAGGTTGGAGACCCAGTACTTC. This gives the protein CSARPSGRLETQYF.

J is TRBJ2-7 and V is TRBV27; 9 bases are a match to TRBD1. Germline V gene data show CDR1 as MNHEY and CDR2 as SMNVEV (reference sequence). J gave up 5 bases and V 5 bases, and 4 bases lay outside the gene matches. The CDR3 is 13 amino acids. This CDR3 reads CASSQQGAHEQYF. The CDR3 coding sequence is TGTGCCAGCAGTCAACAGGGGGCCCACGAGCAGTACTTC.

This clonotype was observed many times. The rearrangement joins TRBV20-1 to TRBJ1-1, with 9 bases fitting TRBD1. CDR1 is DFQATT and CDR2 is SNEGSKA in the germline V gene (reference sequence). CDR3 length: 12 residues. CDR3 protein: CSGLGQGTEAFF. In DNA, the CDR3 is TGCAGCGGCCTCGGACAGGGGACTGAAGCTTTCTTT.

The chain links TRBV2 to TRBJ2-3, with 13 bases identical to TRBD2. V shed 7 bases and J 7 bases; nucleotides not matched to a gene: 5. Germline V lookup: CDR1 SNHLY, CDR2 FYNNEI. The CDR3 sequence is 14 residues long. This CDR3 is CASTEGLAGNTQYF. The CDR3 bases are TGTGCCAGCACCGAGGGACTAGCGGGGAATACGCAGTATTTT.